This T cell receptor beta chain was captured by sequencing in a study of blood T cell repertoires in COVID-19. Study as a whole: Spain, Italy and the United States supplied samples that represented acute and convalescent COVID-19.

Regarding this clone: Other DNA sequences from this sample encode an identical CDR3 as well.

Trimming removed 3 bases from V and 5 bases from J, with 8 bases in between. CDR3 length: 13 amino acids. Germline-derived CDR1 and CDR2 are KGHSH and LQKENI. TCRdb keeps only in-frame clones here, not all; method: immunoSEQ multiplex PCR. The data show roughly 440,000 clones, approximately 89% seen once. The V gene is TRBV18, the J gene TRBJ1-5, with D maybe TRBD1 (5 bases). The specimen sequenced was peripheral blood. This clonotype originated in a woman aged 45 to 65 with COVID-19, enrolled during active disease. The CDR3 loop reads CASSPGGDQPQHF. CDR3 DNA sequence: TGTGCCAGCTCACCGGGAGGGGATCAGCCCCAGCATTTT.